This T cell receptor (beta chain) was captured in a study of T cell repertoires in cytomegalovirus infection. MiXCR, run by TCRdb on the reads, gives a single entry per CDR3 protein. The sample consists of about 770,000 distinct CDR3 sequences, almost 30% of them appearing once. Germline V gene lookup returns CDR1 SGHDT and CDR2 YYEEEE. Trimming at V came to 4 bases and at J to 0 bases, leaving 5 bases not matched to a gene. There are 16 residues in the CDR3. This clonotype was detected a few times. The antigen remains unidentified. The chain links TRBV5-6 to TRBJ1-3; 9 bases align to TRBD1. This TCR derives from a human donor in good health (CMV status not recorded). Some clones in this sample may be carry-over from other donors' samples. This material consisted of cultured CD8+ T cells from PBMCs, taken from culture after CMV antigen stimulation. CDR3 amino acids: CASSHGQGSSGNTIYF. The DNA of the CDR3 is TGTGCCAGCAGCCACGGACAGGGGAGCTCTGGAAACACCATATATTTT.